Shown below are 20 T cell receptor beta chains from a single sample sequenced in a study of PD-L1 blockade in urothelial cancer (dated 2017 in TCRdb). The library was made by the immunoSEQ multiplex PCR assay. TCRdb mirrors the immuneACCESS table, restricted to in-frame sequences. Some clones are absent from its copies; in checked studies, under half trace to an unresolved V gene, and the reason for the others is unknown. The sample table contains 20,000 to 30,000 clones; only one count was recorded for 65% to 90% of them. The ten largest clones represent around 32% of the sample. The source material was PBMCs, sampled around atezolizumab (anti-PD-L1) treatment. The source of these receptors is a man aged 60 to 75 with urothelial cancer.

The chain employs TRBV6-6 and TRBJ2-7; 10 bases align to TRBD2. The germline gives CDR1 MNHNY, CDR2 SVGAGI (reference sequence). V shed 6 bases, J shed 8 bases, and the junction held 10 bases outside the gene matches. The CDR3 extends over 14 amino acids. The DNA of the CDR3 is TGTGCCAGCAGAATAGCGGGAGGACCCTTGAAGCAGTACTTC. This gives the protein CASRIAGGPLKQYF.

This clone was detected only once. Its ends do not fully match the called genes, so a read error is possible. V and J are TRBV27 and TRBJ2-1; weak D call: TRBD1 (6 bases). Germline V gives CDR1 MNHEY, CDR2 SMNVEV (reference sequence). The CDR3 covers 15 residues. CDR3 region: CASNLAGELTNEQFF. CDR3 bases: TGTGCCAGCAATTTAGCAGGGGAGTTGACCAATGAGCAGTTCTTC.

The chain links TRBV5-4 to TRBJ2-2; D is unresolved. This CDR3 region has 16 residues. The V gene lost 2 bases and the J gene lost 0 bases, with 11 bases spanning the gap. CDR1 is SGHNT, CDR2 YYREEE, per germline (reference sequence). Written as DNA, the CDR3 is TGTGCCAGCAGCTTTAGTCCAGCGACGAACACCGGGGAGCTGTTTTTT. Translation: CASSFSPATNTGELFF. The complete variable domain, with remaining parts taken from reference TRBV5-4 and TRBJ2-2, reads ETGVTQSPTHLIKTRGQQVTLRCSSQSGHNTVSWYQQALGQGPQFIFQYYREEENGRGNFPPRFSGLQFPNYSSELNVNALELDDSALYLCASSFSPATNTGELFFGEGSRLTVL.

The rearrangement uses TRBV6-6 and TRBJ1-1; a possible D gene is TRBD1 (5 bases). The CDR3 has 12 residues. CDR1 and CDR2 (germline): MNHNY, SVGAGI (reference sequence). Trimming cost V 4 bases and J 4 bases, with 7 bases left between them. The CDR3 region is CASSWQGTEAFF. The CDR3 DNA is TGTGCCAGCAGTTGGCAGGGCACTGAAGCTTTCTTT.

The table lists this clone with a count of one. This chain links TRBV6-5 with TRBJ2-3; 8 nucleotides match TRBD2. V shed 8 bases and J 5 bases; nucleotides not matched to a gene: 3. The CDR3 covers 12 residues. Germline CDR1 and CDR2: MNHEY and SVGAGI. CDR3 in DNA: TGTGCCAGCGGACTAGCAGGAGATACGCAGTATTTT. This encodes CASGLAGDTQYF.

The CDR3 DNA follows: TGTGCCAGCAGCCCACAGTTTGGGAATTCACCCCTCCACTTT. Protein sequence: CASSPQFGNSPLHF. This chain uses TRBV13 with TRBJ1-6; D remains unclear. Germline CDR1 reads PRHDT; CDR2 reads FYEKMQ (reference sequence). CDR3 length: 14 residues. The V and J ends lost 5 bases and 7 bases respectively, with 12 bases between them.

The chain couples TRBV11-3 to TRBJ2-3, with no clear D. Between the trimmed V and J ends, which lost 0 bases and 2 bases, there was a span of 12 bases. The CDR3 consists of 16 residues. CDR1 is SGHNT and CDR2 is YENEEA in the germline V gene. The CDR3 region has the DNA TGTGCCAGCAGCTTAGATGGCCAGGCGAACACAGATACGCAGTATTTT. Amino acid sequence: CASSLDGQANTDTQYF.

This clone was observed once. V usage is TRBV27 and J usage is TRBJ2-1; a weak D match, TRBD1 (5 bases). Per the germline V gene, CDR1 is MNHEY and CDR2 is SMNVEV (reference sequence). Trimming took 2 bases from V and 7 from J, leaving 15 bases between them. The CDR3 sequence is 15 residues long. The CDR3 loop is CASSLIAGNRNEQFF. The DNA of the CDR3 is TGTGCCAGCAGTTTAATAGCAGGGAATAGAAATGAGCAGTTCTTC.

The rearrangement links TRBV19 to TRBJ1-1; D gene ambiguous. The CDR3 covers 13 residues. Trimming cost V 9 bases and J 4 bases, with 15 bases left between them. Germline CDR1 LNHDA, CDR2 SQIVND (reference sequence). This CDR3 reads CASLTGGRTEAFF. The CDR3 coding sequence is TGTGCCAGCCTAACTGGAGGGCGCACTGAAGCTTTCTTT.

The genes are TRBV5-1 and TRBJ2-5; 10 nucleotides line up with TRBD2. J was trimmed by 0 bases and V by 0 bases; bases with no gene match: 2. The length of the CDR3 is 16 residues. Germline assignment: CDR1 SGHRS and CDR2 YFSETQ. This CDR3 reads CASSLDLAGDQETQYF. CDR3 sequence (DNA): TGCGCCAGCAGCTTGGATCTAGCGGGAGACCAAGAGACCCAGTACTTC.

V gene TRBV13 combines with J gene TRBJ2-3; the D is unclear. The CDR3 runs 13 residues. V lost 0 bases and J lost 3, with 4 bases in between. From germline, CDR1 is PRHDT and CDR2 FYEKMQ (reference sequence). Written as DNA, the CDR3 is TGTGCCAGCAGCTTAGGCCTAACAGATACGCAGTATTTT. Encoded protein: CASSLGLTDTQYF. Full variable domain (missing parts from reference TRBV13 and TRBJ2-3): AAGVIQSPRHLIKEKRETATLKCYPIPRHDTVYWYQQGPGQDPQFLISFYEKMQSDKGSIPDRFSAQQFSDYHSELNMSSLELGDSALYFCASSLGLTDTQYFGPGTRLTVL.

A single count supports this clone. The chain links TRBV5-4 to TRBJ1-1; 8 bases align to TRBD1. Trimming cost V 1 base and J 5 bases; bases outside gene matches: 10. CDR3 length equals 16 residues. Per the germline V gene, CDR1 is SGHNT and CDR2 is YYREEE (reference sequence). CDR3 sequence: CASSLPTGARWTEAFF. CDR3 sequence (DNA): TGTGCCAGCAGCTTGCCGACAGGGGCTCGGTGGACTGAAGCTTTCTTT.

The chain combines TRBV29-1 with TRBJ2-3; 10 nucleotides align to TRBD1. Germline V gene lookup returns CDR1 SQVTM and CDR2 ANQGSEA. V trimming: 3 bases; J trimming: 6 bases; junction bases outside the gene matches: 15. This CDR3 comprises 17 residues. The CDR3 DNA is TGCAGCGTTGAGTTGACTTTAAGGACAGGGGGTTACGATACGCAGTATTTT. This gives the protein CSVELTLRTGGYDTQYF.

The chain is built from TRBV4-1 and TRBJ1-4; D ambiguous. The V end lost 4 bases, the J end lost 4 bases, and 16 bases lay between the germline ends. CDR3 length: 16 residues. Germline CDR1 reads MGHRA; CDR2 reads YSYEKL. In DNA form, the CDR3 reads TGCGCCAGCAGCCCAAGAGAAGTACAGATTAATGAAAAACTGTTTTTT. Its protein product is CASSPREVQINEKLFF.

V is TRBV21-1 and J is TRBJ1-2. TRBV21-1 is annotated as a pseudogene. The CDR3 length is 16 residues. CDR3 amino acids: CASSKGDGGPNYGYTF. CDR3 DNA: TGTGCCAGCAGCAAAGGCGACGGGGGACCCAACTATGGCTACACCTTC.

The chain employs TRBV7-2 and TRBJ2-7; 9 bases line up with TRBD1. The CDR3 has 15 amino acids. CDR1 and CDR2 (germline): SGHTA, FQGNSA. V lost 5 bases to trimming and J lost 6 bases; unmatched junction nucleotides: 11. CDR3: CASSPFTTGGAEQYF. The CDR3 DNA is TGTGCCAGCAGCCCCTTCACGACAGGGGGGGCCGAGCAGTACTTC.

The chain couples TRBV10-1 to TRBJ1-6, with TRBD1 as a possible D gene (6 bases). This CDR3 is 18 amino acids long. Germline V gene lookup returns CDR1 WNHNN and CDR2 SYGVQD (reference sequence). The V end lost 10 bases, the J end lost 1 base, and 23 bases lay between the germline ends. CDR3 sequence reads: CATDRTEFLRSYNSPLHF. CDR3 in DNA: TGCGCCACAGACCGGACAGAGTTTCTAAGGTCCTATAATTCACCCCTCCACTTT.

The chain uses TRBV7-6 and TRBJ2-7, with D possibly TRBD1 on 6 matching bases. Germline loops: CDR1 SGHVS, CDR2 FNYEAQ. This CDR3 has 16 amino acids. V was cut by 4 bases and J by 2 bases, with 18 bases left in between. CDR3 amino acids: CASSSNRGRGTYEQYF. Here the CDR3 DNA reads TGTGCCAGCAGCTCCAATCGGGGCAGGGGAACCTACGAGCAGTACTTC.

This sequence joins TRBV11-2 and TRBJ1-4, with TRBD1 identical over 8 bases. V was clipped by 6 bases and J by 3 bases; unmatched bases: 9. Germline V CDR1 and CDR2: SGHAT, FQNNGV. The CDR3 is 16 amino acids. Here the CDR3 reads CASRRPGQGANEKLFF. CDR3 nucleotides: TGTGCCAGCAGACGCCCAGGACAGGGCGCTAATGAAAAACTGTTTTTT.

The chain employs TRBV12-5 and TRBJ1-5, with D uncertain. This CDR3 comprises 12 residues. Trimming removed 5 bases at V and 13 bases at J, with 15 bases between. Germline V gene lookup returns CDR1 LGHNT and CDR2 FRNRAP. CDR3 sequence reads: CASGTGMEAQHF. Written as DNA, the CDR3 is TGTGCTAGTGGTACGGGGATGGAGGCGCAGCATTTT.